This TCR beta chain was recorded in a study of T cell repertoires in cytomegalovirus infection. Whole-study context: TCR beta signatures that were public indicated CMV infection and matching HLA type.

Study outcomes and limitations: The study found HLA-C-restricted CMV-specific TCR beta clonotypes dominating the ex vivo response. Identification of carriers of CMV plus the relevant HLA was achieved through cumulative public TCR beta family frequency.

One entry per CDR3 protein results from TCRdb running MiXCR on the reads. This table has a few hundred thousand distinct CDR3 sequences, around 18% appearing once. V shed 2 bases and J 2 bases; nucleotides not matched to a gene: 2. Germline assignment: CDR1 MNHEY and CDR2 SVGAGI. The CDR3 has 14 residues. On this clonotype: The antigen is undetermined.

The sample was PBMCs. V usage is TRBV6-5 and J usage is TRBJ2-7; TRBD1 matches at 8 bases. This clonotype was obtained from a human donor in good health (CMV status not recorded). Some clones in this sample may be carry-over from other donors' samples. The CDR3 nucleotides are TGTGCCAGCAGTTACCGGACAGGGCCCTACGAGCAGTACTTC. Amino acids: CASSYRTGPYEQYF.